A single sample gave rise to the 32 T cell receptor beta chains below, sequenced in a study of metastatic and nonmetastatic thyroid tumors. With MiXCR, TCRdb reprocessed the PCR reads. The sample holds 25,000 to 35,000 clones, around 30% seen once. Not a single patient had been given any form of treatment at any point before undergoing thyroid surgery. What was sequenced was blood. The receptors derive from a female donor with papillary thyroid cancer or a benign thyroid nodule (not recorded which). Some clones in this sample may be carry-over from other donors' samples.

This clone was recorded at least ten times. Just one base apart from a much larger clone, this may be a read error. The chain has TRBV10-3 and TRBJ1-3; D possibly corresponds to TRBD1 (6 bases). Germline loops: CDR1 ENHRY, CDR2 SYGVKD. The CDR3 has 13 residues. The CDR3: CAISDLQGSTIYF. CDR3 DNA sequence: TGTGCCATCAGTGATCTACAGGGAAGCACCATATATTTT.

The chain carries TRBV6-5 and TRBJ2-5; perhaps TRBD2 as D (6 bases). The ends were cut back, 2 bases at V and 3 bases at J, with 16 bases in the middle. CDR1 and CDR2 (germline): MNHEY, SVGAGI. The CDR3 is 16 amino acids. The CDR3 DNA is TGTGCCAGCAGTTACCATGGGGGGAACAAGAAAGAGACCCAGTACTTC. Amino acid sequence: CASSYHGGNKKETQYF.

In its sample, this clone was seen once. V gene TRBV2 combines with J gene TRBJ1-1, with D possibly being TRBD1 (6 bases). Looked up from germline, CDR1 is SNHLY and CDR2 is FYNNEI. V lost 7 bases, J lost 5 bases, and 26 bases lay in between. The CDR3 consists of 17 residues. The CDR3 DNA sequence: TGTGCCAGCACCGGTCTGATCCCGGTACAGGGAGAGACTGAAGCTTTCTTT. It codes for CASTGLIPVQGETEAFF.

Many counts were recorded for this clone. CDR3 protein: CASSTRTGAYEQYF. As DNA, the CDR3 is TGTGCCAGTAGTACCCGGACAGGCGCCTACGAGCAGTACTTC. The genes are TRBV19 and TRBJ2-7; TRBD1 matches 7 bases. Germline V CDR1 and CDR2: LNHDA, SQIVND (reference sequence). Losses at the gene ends were 4 bases for V and 2 bases for J; bases not matched to a gene: 5. The CDR3 spans 14 residues. Full variable domain (remainder filled in from reference TRBV19 and TRBJ2-7): DGGITQSPKYLFRKEGQNVTLSCEQNLNHDAMYWYRQDPGQGLRLIYYSQIVNDFQKGDIAEGYSVSREKKESFPLTVTSAQKNPTAFYLCASSTRTGAYEQYFGPGTRLTVT.

In the case of this clone: In this CDR3 the conserved last residue, phenylalanine or tryptophan, is missing, so a read error is likely. It is unclear where the CDR3 begins or ends on the DNA, so no DNA is shown, and the CDR3 is as TCRdb lists it. This CDR3 reads CASTQDSHKGGCTV. This sequence joins TRBV6-1 and TRBJ1-2; the table's TRBD1 call for D was not verified on the DNA. Germline V gene lookup returns CDR1 MNHNS and CDR2 SASEGT. 14 amino acids form the CDR3, both terminal residues included.

The J gene is TRBJ2-1, the V gene TRBV30; TRBD2 matches 12 bases. CDR1 and CDR2 (germline): GTSNPN, SVGIG (reference sequence). J was trimmed by 2 bases and V by 0 bases; bases with no gene match: 2. CDR3 length: 16 residues. CDR3 amino acids: CAWSVLAGGPYNEQFF. CDR3 nucleotides: TGTGCCTGGAGTGTACTAGCGGGAGGCCCCTACAATGAGCAGTTCTTC.

This clone was counted only a few times. Being one base from a much bigger clone, this may be a read error. This chain joins TRBV14 and TRBJ1-1; tentatively, D is TRBD1 (6 bases). Germline values: CDR1 SGHDN, CDR2 FVKESK. This CDR3 is 15 amino acids long. The CDR3 spells CASIQRQEGNAEAFF. The CDR3 coding sequence is TGTGCCAGCATCCAGAGACAGGAGGGGAACGCTGAAGCTTTCTTT. The complete variable domain, with remaining parts taken from reference TRBV14 and TRBJ1-1, reads EAGVTQFPSHSVIEKGQTVTLRCDPISGHDNLYWYRRVMGKEIKFLLHFVKESKQDESGMPNNRFLAERTGGTYSTLKVQPAELEDSGVYFCASIQRQEGNAEAFFGQGTRLTVV.

The chain recombines TRBV25-1 with TRBJ1-4, with 7 nucleotides matching TRBD1. This CDR3 comprises 17 residues. With 4 bases clipped from V and 4 bases from J, the junction kept 12 bases outside the gene matches. The germline gives CDR1 MGHDK, CDR2 SYGVNS. This CDR3 reads CASSGVGQGVGNEKLFF. For the CDR3, the DNA is TGTGCCAGCAGTGGAGTGGGCCAGGGGGTTGGTAATGAAAAACTGTTTTTT.

The chain employs TRBV19 and TRBJ1-6; 7 nucleotides align to TRBD1. Germline V gene lookup returns CDR1 LNHDA and CDR2 SQIVND (reference sequence). V lost 6 bases, J lost 8 bases, and 7 bases stayed unmatched. This CDR3 is 14 amino acids long. The DNA for the CDR3 is TGTGCCAGTAGAGGGACAGTAGAACATTCACCCCTCCACTTT. It is translated as CASRGTVEHSPLHF.

In its sample, this clone was seen many times. The CDR3 is CASTPRTPRWSRSGANVLTF. CDR3 DNA sequence: TGTGCCAGTACTCCGAGAACGCCTAGGTGGAGTCGCTCTGGGGCCAACGTCCTGACTTTC. The V gene is TRBV19, the J gene TRBJ2-6; D call uncertain. CDR3 size: 20 residues. V lost 7 bases and J lost 0, with 25 bases in between. Looked up from germline, CDR1 is LNHDA and CDR2 is SQIVND (reference sequence).

This clone has a single count. V is TRBV3-1 and J is TRBJ1-2, with 9 bases identical to TRBD1. V gave up 6 bases and J gave up 6 bases; unmatched junction bases: 5. The germline V gene encodes CDR1 LGHDT and CDR2 YNNKEL (reference sequence). This CDR3 has 13 residues. CDR3 in amino acids: CASRLTGGDGYTF. CDR3 coding DNA: TGTGCCAGCAGACTGACAGGGGGGGATGGCTACACCTTC.

This clone was recorded at least ten times. CDR3 sequence: CSANSGMALEETQYF. In DNA form, the CDR3 reads TGCAGTGCTAATAGCGGGATGGCCCTGGAAGAGACCCAGTACTTC. The chain couples TRBV20-1 to TRBJ2-5; TRBD2 agrees at 8 bases. J was trimmed by 3 bases and V by 4 bases; bases with no gene match: 10. The CDR3 loop spans 15 amino acids. Per germline, CDR1 DFQATT and CDR2 SNEGSKA (reference sequence).

This chain connects TRBV6-1 to TRBJ1-2, with D possibly being TRBD1 (5 bases). CDR1 is MNHNS and CDR2 is SASEGT in the germline V gene. V lost 7 bases, J lost 4 bases, and 19 bases lay in between. The CDR3 covers 15 residues. The CDR3 reads CASIPKTVASYGYTF. As DNA, the CDR3 is TGTGCCAGCATTCCCAAGACAGTGGCTTCCTATGGCTACACCTTC.

This clone has at least ten counts. The V gene is TRBV6-1, the J gene TRBJ1-2, with D uncertain. The V and J ends lost 2 bases and 2 bases respectively, with 6 bases between them. This CDR3 comprises 13 residues. Germline V gene lookup returns CDR1 MNHNS and CDR2 SASEGT. The CDR3 nucleotides are TGTGCCAGCAGTGAACGGAAAAACTATGGCTACACCTTC. Translating it yields CASSERKNYGYTF.

The chain couples TRBV7-8 to TRBJ2-7; 12 bases are shared with TRBD2. Trimming at V came to 6 bases and at J to 3 bases, leaving 6 bases not matched to a gene. CDR1 is SGHVS and CDR2 is FQNEAQ in the germline V gene. The length of the CDR3 is 15 residues. The CDR3 loop is CASSWTSGISYEQYF. As DNA, the CDR3 is TGTGCCAGCAGTTGGACTAGCGGGATTAGCTACGAGCAGTACTTC.

At least ten counts were recorded for this clone. The chain carries TRBV11-2 and TRBJ2-3; 14 nucleotides agree with TRBD2. This CDR3 has 15 residues. J was trimmed by 8 bases and V by 7 bases; bases with no gene match: 8. Per germline, CDR1 SGHAT and CDR2 FQNNGV. CDR3 nucleotide sequence: TGTGCCAGCACCGAGGGACTAGCGGGAGAGGGTACGCAGTATTTT. This translates into CASTEGLAGEGTQYF.

As concerns this clone: It may be a read error: a sequence one base away is much more abundant. The V gene is TRBV4-2, the J gene TRBJ2-3, with 11 bases lining up with TRBD2. This CDR3 spans 16 amino acids. Per germline, CDR1 LGHNA and CDR2 YNFKEQ. CDR3 in DNA: TGTGCCAGCAGCCCCCTAGCGGGAGGAGCGACAGAGACGCAGTATTTT. This codes for CASSPLAGGATETQYF.

This clone was counted ten times or more. The chain couples TRBV12-3 or TRBV12-4 to TRBJ2-1; D ambiguous. Trimming removed 5 bases at V and 12 bases at J, with 8 bases between. The CDR3 is 10 amino acids. CDR3 nucleotides: TGTGCCAGCAGTGAAGGACCGCAGTTCTTC. Its protein is CASSEGPQFF.

This clone was seen only a few times. V usage is TRBV7-3 and J usage is TRBJ2-3; TRBD2 agrees at 7 bases. This CDR3 has 15 amino acids. With V trimmed by 0 bases and J by 6 bases, 6 bases remained unmatched. Per the germline V gene, CDR1 is SGHTA and CDR2 is FQGTGA. The CDR3 is CASSLTTGGSDTQYF. CDR3 DNA sequence: TGTGCCAGCAGCTTAACAACGGGAGGTTCGGATACGCAGTATTTT.

V and J are TRBV7-6 and TRBJ2-1; D is perhaps TRBD1 (6 bases). Germline V gene lookup returns CDR1 SGHVS and CDR2 FNYEAQ. This CDR3 contains 11 residues. The V end was cut by 5 bases, the J end by 10 bases, with 9 bases between. The CDR3 region has the DNA TGTGCCAGCAGCCCCGGGACAGAGCAGTTCTTC. This translates into CASSPGTEQFF.

As for this clone: One end of the junction varies from germline; a read error may be responsible. V is TRBV9 and J is TRBJ2-7; unclear D gene. CDR1 is SGDLS and CDR2 is YYNGEE in the germline V gene. This CDR3 spans 15 amino acids. CDR3 residues: CAISVRFWQASEQYF. For the CDR3, the DNA is TGTGCCATCAGCGTAAGGTTCTGGCAGGCAAGTGAGCAGTACTTC. The whole variable domain, remainder taken from reference TRBV9 and TRBJ2-7, is DSGVTQTPKHLITATGQRVTLRCSPRSGDLSVYWYQQSLDQGLQFLIQYYNGEERAKGNILERFSAQQFPDLHSELNLSSLELGDSALYFCAISVRFWQASEQYFGPGTRLTVT.

This clone was counted only a few times. V usage is TRBV5-1 and J usage is TRBJ2-2; 9 bases map to TRBD1. The CDR3 length is 17 residues. V shed 4 bases and J 4 bases; nucleotides not matched to a gene: 11. Germline V lookup: CDR1 SGHRS, CDR2 YFSETQ. Here the CDR3 reads CASSKLTGQGSTGELFF. The CDR3 nucleotides read TGCGCCAGCAGCAAATTGACGGGACAGGGTAGCACCGGGGAGCTGTTTTTT.

As concerns this clone: A junction boundary mismatches the germline segment, possibly from a read error. The J gene is TRBJ1-1, the V gene TRBV20-1; a weak D match, TRBD1 (5 bases). In germline, CDR1 is DFQATT, CDR2 SNEGSKA (reference sequence). This CDR3 spans 14 amino acids. The CDR3 loop reads CSARDQTVNPEAFF. CDR3 in DNA: TGCAGTGCTAGAGATCAGACAGTGAACCCTGAAGCTTTCTTT.

The genes are TRBV5-1 and TRBJ2-7; tentatively, D is TRBD1 (7 bases). Per germline, CDR1 SGHRS and CDR2 YFSETQ. Deletions cut 4 bases from V and 0 bases from J, with 11 bases between. The CDR3 is 14 amino acids. The CDR3 loop reads CASSQGGSSYEQYF. The CDR3 DNA is TGCGCCAGCAGCCAGGGGGGAAGCTCCTACGAGCAGTACTTC.

This clone appeared many times. The V and J genes are TRBV20-1 and TRBJ1-6, with 7 bases aligning to TRBD1. J was trimmed by 7 bases and V by 3 bases; bases with no gene match: 6. Germline assignment: CDR1 DFQATT and CDR2 SNEGSKA (reference sequence). CDR3 length equals 14 residues. Written as DNA, the CDR3 is TGCAGTGCTAGGCCGGGACAGAACAATTCACCCCTCCACTTT. Protein: CSARPGQNNSPLHF.

The V gene is TRBV30, the J gene TRBJ2-1; no clear D gene. Between the trimmed V and J ends, which lost 3 bases and 6 bases, there was a span of 12 bases. Per germline, CDR1 GTSNPN and CDR2 SVGIG (reference sequence). The CDR3 has 13 amino acids. The CDR3 here is CAWRPTAGNEQFF. The DNA of the CDR3 is TGTGCCTGGAGGCCGACGGCAGGCAATGAGCAGTTCTTC.

In this sample, this clone turned up a few times. It may be a read error: a sequence one base away is much more abundant. This chain joins TRBV29-1 and TRBJ1-3; D is unresolved. Germline CDR1 SQVTM, CDR2 ANQGSEA. CDR3 length: 12 residues. CDR3 sequence reads: CSALDIGNTVYF. CDR3 sequence (DNA): TGCAGCGCCCTCGACATTGGAAACACCGTATATTTT.

This clone was found many times. The chain couples TRBV10-1 to TRBJ2-7; no firm D call. CDR1 and CDR2 (germline): WNHNN, SYGVQD (reference sequence). V shed 2 bases and J shed 4 bases, with 6 bases lying between them. CDR3 length: 12 amino acids. CDR3 residues: CASSETGYEQYF. DNA of the CDR3: TGCGCCAGCAGTGAGACCGGATACGAGCAGTACTTC.

This clone was found many times. This sequence joins TRBV4-3 and TRBJ1-5; D is unclear. The CDR3 sequence is 17 residues long. The V gene's germline CDR1 is LGHNA and CDR2 YSLEER. The V gene lost 0 bases and the J gene lost 0 bases, with 12 bases spanning the gap. The DNA of the CDR3 is TGCGCCAGCAGCCAAGATTACTCCCTATATAGCAATCAGCCCCAGCATTTT. This codes for CASSQDYSLYSNQPQHF.

This clone was picked up many times. The CDR3 DNA is TGTGCCAGCTTGGACCCTAGCTCCTACGAGCAGTACTTC. Protein product: CASLDPSSYEQYF. The chain joins TRBV28 to TRBJ2-7; unclear D gene. The V gene lost 8 bases and the J gene lost 0 bases, with 11 bases spanning the gap. This CDR3 comprises 13 residues. Looked up from germline, CDR1 is MDHEN and CDR2 is SYDVKM. Complete variable domain (other parts from reference TRBV28 and TRBJ2-7): DVKVTQSSRYLVKRTGEKVFLECVQDMDHENMFWYRQDPGLGLRLIYFSYDVKMKEKGDIPEGYSVSREKKERFSLILESASTNQTSMYLCASLDPSSYEQYFGPGTRLTVT.

J is TRBJ2-7 and V is TRBV7-2, with 12 nucleotides matching TRBD2. CDR3 length: 15 amino acids. The germline V gene has CDR1 SGHTA and CDR2 FQGNSA. After removal of 4 bases from V and 4 bases from J, the junction contained 5 bases not matched to a gene. The CDR3 loop reads CASSSSSGRVYEQYF. The DNA for the CDR3 is TGTGCCAGCAGCTCCTCTAGCGGGAGGGTTTACGAGCAGTACTTC.

This clone has more than one count but fewer than ten. A much larger clone lies a single base off, so this may be a read error. Other DNA sequences in this specimen translate into the identical CDR3. This chain links TRBV7-9 with TRBJ2-3, with D perhaps matching TRBD2 (6 bases). The germline V gene encodes CDR1 SEHNR and CDR2 FQNEAQ (reference sequence). This CDR3 region has 14 residues. The chain's CDR3 is CANSLATDPDTQYF. The CDR3 DNA follows: TGTGCCAACAGCCTAGCGACAGACCCAGATACGCAGTATTTT.